These 28 T cell receptor beta chains were sequenced from one sample in a study of cytomegalovirus exposure and HLA in healthy donors. Primers for the PCR totalled 60 Vbeta and 13 Jbeta. The method was immunoSEQ multiplex PCR; TCRdb's version includes in-frame clones alone and lacks a portion of them. Here the sample spans around 100,000 clones, about 70% being singletons. The sample taken for sequencing was PBMCs. The source is a woman between 25 and 40 years old in good health and CMV-seronegative.

The CDR3 region has the DNA TGTGCCAGTAGTATAGTCCCCGGGAGAATAAACAATGAGCAGTTCTTC. Translating it yields CASSIVPGRINNEQFF. The V gene is TRBV19, the J gene TRBJ2-1; tentative D call: TRBD2 (6 bases). The V gene lost 1 base and the J gene lost 5 bases, with 15 bases spanning the gap. Germline loops: CDR1 LNHDA, CDR2 SQIVND (reference sequence). This CDR3 contains 16 residues.

The chain recombines TRBV7-6 with TRBJ2-3, with a tentative D call TRBD1 (6 bases). The CDR3 runs 15 residues. The V end was cut by 3 bases, the J end by 0 bases, with 10 bases between. Germline-derived CDR1 and CDR2 are SGHVS and FNYEAQ. The CDR3 DNA follows: TGTGCCAGCAGCTTGACAGGTAGTAGCACAGATACGCAGTATTTT. This translates into CASSLTGSSTDTQYF.

The chain is built from TRBV5-1 and TRBJ1-1; D may be TRBD1 (6 bases). Trimming cost V 2 bases and J 5 bases, with 13 bases left between them. Germline CDR1 and CDR2: SGHRS and YFSETQ. The CDR3 runs 14 residues. The CDR3 loop is CASSFGSGETEAFF. CDR3 bases: TGCGCCAGCAGCTTCGGATCAGGGGAGACTGAAGCTTTCTTT.

This clone has more than one count but fewer than ten. This chain uses TRBV6-6 with TRBJ1-6; D not resolved. The length of the CDR3 is 13 residues. V lost 6 bases to trimming and J lost 5 bases, with 8 bases between them. Germline V gene sequence: CDR1 MNHNY, CDR2 SVGAGI (reference sequence). The CDR3 reads CASRETNNSPLHF. The CDR3 DNA reads TGTGCCAGCAGGGAGACCAATAATTCACCCCTCCACTTT.

The chain joins TRBV10-3 to TRBJ1-4, with 10 nucleotides matching TRBD1. The CDR3 totals 13 residues. J lost 8 bases, V lost 10 bases, and 7 bases had no gene match. Per germline, CDR1 ENHRY and CDR2 SYGVKD. The CDR3 is CASPTGGREKLFF. The CDR3 DNA follows: TGTGCCAGCCCGACAGGGGGCCGCGAAAAACTGTTTTTT.

The V and J genes are TRBV6-5 and TRBJ1-1; D is unresolved. The CDR3 sequence is 15 residues long. Germline assignment: CDR1 MNHEY and CDR2 SVGAGI. Trimming removed 5 bases from V and 0 bases from J, with 13 bases in between. CDR3 in amino acids: CASSLIVGMNTEAFF. The CDR3 DNA is TGTGCCAGCAGTCTTATCGTGGGCATGAACACTGAAGCTTTCTTT.

There are a few counts of this clone. V gene TRBV5-6 combines with J gene TRBJ1-2; no definite D call. The length of the CDR3 is 13 residues. Germline V gene data show CDR1 as SGHDT and CDR2 as YYEEEE. Trimming cost V 1 base and J 4 bases, with 8 bases left between them. The CDR3 here is CASSLPQVYGYTF. DNA for the CDR3: TGTGCCAGCAGCTTGCCGCAGGTCTATGGCTACACCTTC.

The rearrangement joins TRBV7-8 to TRBJ1-1; D remains ambiguous. CDR1 is SGHVS and CDR2 is FQNEAQ in the germline V gene. The length of the CDR3 is 13 residues. Deletions cut 5 bases from V and 4 bases from J, with 11 bases between. The CDR3 region is CASSPGLGTEAFF. The CDR3 coding sequence is TGTGCCAGCAGCCCTGGGCTCGGCACTGAAGCTTTCTTT.

The chain carries TRBV7-2 and TRBJ2-7, with D perhaps matching TRBD1 (5 bases). The CDR3 sequence is 14 residues long. The V gene's germline CDR1 is SGHTA and CDR2 FQGNSA. V was trimmed by 5 bases and J by 2 bases, leaving 13 bases between them. This CDR3 reads CASSLTTGAYEQYF. DNA for the CDR3: TGTGCCAGCAGCCTTACTACAGGAGCCTACGAGCAGTACTTC.

There are a few counts of this clone. The rearrangement uses TRBV7-9 and TRBJ1-5, with 9 bases identical to TRBD1. This CDR3 region has 15 residues. CDR1 SEHNR and CDR2 FQNEAQ come from the germline V gene (reference sequence). J gave up 1 base and V 4 bases, and 2 bases lay outside the gene matches. In DNA, the CDR3 is TGTGCCAGCAGCTCGGGACAGGGAAGCAATCAGCCCCAGCATTTT. This translates into CASSSGQGSNQPQHF.

V is TRBV29-1 and J is TRBJ1-5; 7 bases line up with TRBD1. This CDR3 is 12 amino acids long. Germline V gene sequence: CDR1 SQVTM, CDR2 ANQGSEA. The trim removed 5 bases at V and 4 bases at J, leaving 2 bases unmatched. The DNA of the CDR3 is TGCAGCGTTCGACAGGGAAATCAGCCCCAGCATTTT. It specifies CSVRQGNQPQHF.

The rearrangement links TRBV4-3 to TRBJ1-4, with 10 positions matching TRBD1. The length of the CDR3 is 16 residues. The V and J ends lost 3 bases and 6 bases, in that order; junction bases with no gene match: 7. Germline V gives CDR1 LGHNA, CDR2 YSLEER. The CDR3 DNA is TGCGCCAGCAGCCAGAAAGCCGGGACAGGGGATGAAAAACTGTTTTTT. It encodes CASSQKAGTGDEKLFF.

The chain links TRBV6-5 to TRBJ1-1; 8 nucleotides align to TRBD1. Germline lookup yields CDR1 MNHEY and CDR2 SVGAGI. With 6 bases clipped from V and 1 base from J, the junction kept 7 bases outside the gene matches. The CDR3 covers 15 residues. The CDR3 loop reads CASRMGQAPNTEAFF. DNA of the CDR3: TGTGCCAGCAGAATGGGACAGGCGCCGAACACTGAAGCTTTCTTT.

J is TRBJ2-7 and V is TRBV7-2; a possible D gene is TRBD2 (6 bases). The CDR3 has 13 amino acids. Trimming pared 1 base from V and 5 bases from J, leaving 9 bases between. CDR1 is SGHTA and CDR2 is FQGNSA in the germline V gene. CDR3 sequence: CASSLVGGHEQYF. The DNA for the CDR3 is TGTGCCAGCAGCTTAGTCGGGGGTCACGAGCAGTACTTC.

The chain couples TRBV9 to TRBJ1-1, with D unresolved. CDR1 is SGDLS, CDR2 YYNGEE, per germline. The CDR3 totals 13 residues. With 3 bases removed from V and 6 bases from J, the gap between germline ends came to 12 bases. This CDR3 reads CASSEGGVSEAFF. The CDR3 DNA sequence: TGTGCCAGCAGCGAGGGCGGGGTCTCTGAAGCTTTCTTT.

This clone was seen just once. This rearrangement joins TRBV2 to TRBJ2-3; 13 positions agree with TRBD2. V was clipped by 7 bases and J by 6 bases; unmatched bases: 7. This CDR3 contains 15 residues. The germline CDR1 and CDR2 sequences are SNHLY and FYNNEI. DNA for the CDR3: TGTGCCAGCATCAGACTAGCGGGGGGACTCGATACGCAGTATTTT. Translation gives CASIRLAGGLDTQYF.

The V and J genes are TRBV29-1 and TRBJ1-5; TRBD1 is a possible D gene (5 bases). From germline, CDR1 is SQVTM and CDR2 ANQGSEA. Between the trimmed V and J ends, which lost 0 bases and 7 bases, there was a span of 16 bases. CDR3 length equals 15 residues. The CDR3 loop reads CSVEEGQGIRQPQHF. CDR3 nucleotides: TGCAGCGTTGAAGAAGGGCAGGGCATAAGGCAGCCCCAGCATTTT.

The V gene is TRBV13, the J gene TRBJ2-1; 7 bases align to TRBD2. The V segment lost 5 bases and the J segment 3 bases; nucleotides outside the gene matches: 10. This CDR3 is built from 16 residues. Germline values: CDR1 PRHDT, CDR2 FYEKMQ (reference sequence). DNA for the CDR3: TGTGCCAGCAGCCAAGAGCGGGGCGCGAGCTACAATGAGCAGTTCTTC. Its translation: CASSQERGASYNEQFF.

The J gene is TRBJ2-7, the V gene TRBV4-1, with 8 bases lining up with TRBD2. Unmatched junction bases numbered 9, after V lost 3 bases and J lost 2 bases. CDR1 is MGHRA and CDR2 is YSYEKL in the germline V gene. This CDR3 comprises 16 residues. The CDR3 protein is CASSQDTSGSTYEQYF. The CDR3 nucleotides read TGCGCCAGCAGCCAGGATACTAGCGGCAGTACCTACGAGCAGTACTTC.

In this sample, this clone turned up a few times. This sequence joins TRBV30 and TRBJ1-4; 7 bases align to TRBD1. V lost 4 bases, J lost 4 bases, and 9 bases stayed unmatched. The CDR3 runs to 15 residues. In germline, CDR1 is GTSNPN, CDR2 SVGIG (reference sequence). In DNA, the CDR3 is TGTGCCTGGACGGCACAGGGGTTAAGTAATGAAAAACTGTTTTTT. Protein: CAWTAQGLSNEKLFF.

The chain recombines TRBV2 with TRBJ1-1, with 8 bases that match TRBD1. Trimming removed 8 bases from V and 1 base from J; junction bases left unmatched: 15. Germline values: CDR1 SNHLY, CDR2 FYNNEI. This CDR3 has 17 amino acids. The CDR3 spells CASAQWKVGTGNTEAFF. The CDR3 coding sequence is TGTGCCAGCGCACAGTGGAAGGTTGGGACAGGGAACACTGAAGCTTTCTTT.

This sequence joins TRBV10-3 and TRBJ1-1; no clear D. The V end was cut by 6 bases, the J end by 3 bases, with 8 bases between. Germline V CDR1 and CDR2: ENHRY, SYGVKD. The CDR3 loop spans 12 amino acids. The CDR3 spells CAIRDRDTEAFF. The CDR3 bases are TGTGCCATCAGGGATCGGGACACTGAAGCTTTCTTT.

The chain uses TRBV14 and TRBJ2-2; 9 nucleotides line up with TRBD1. Germline loops: CDR1 SGHDN, CDR2 FVKESK. The V gene end was trimmed by 1 base and the J gene end by 6 bases; junction bases not matched to a gene: 9. This CDR3 region has 17 residues. The CDR3 DNA sequence: TGTGCCAGCAGCCAAGGGGACAGGGTTTCCGCAGCCGGGGAGCTGTTTTTT. Translation gives CASSQGDRVSAAGELFF.

This clone was seen only a few times. The V gene is TRBV9, the J gene TRBJ1-1, with 10 nucleotides matching TRBD1. The ends lost 0 bases at V and 4 bases at J; junction bases unmatched: 6. Germline CDR1 reads SGDLS; CDR2 reads YYNGEE. The CDR3 length is 16 residues. CDR3 in amino acids: CASSVDWGQGSTEAFF. CDR3 sequence (DNA): TGTGCCAGCAGCGTAGATTGGGGACAGGGGAGCACTGAAGCTTTCTTT.

The chain recombines TRBV9 with TRBJ1-2; tentative D call: TRBD1 (5 bases). The CDR3 has 15 amino acids. The V gene lost 3 bases and the J gene lost 4 bases, with 16 bases spanning the gap. The germline gives CDR1 SGDLS, CDR2 YYNGEE. The CDR3 bases are TGTGCCAGCAGCGCCTTCGACAGCTCCATCTATGGCTACACCTTC. It encodes CASSAFDSSIYGYTF.

The chain links TRBV6-5 to TRBJ1-1, with TRBD1 as a possible D gene (5 bases). The germline CDR1 and CDR2 sequences are MNHEY and SVGAGI. CDR3 length: 15 residues. The ends were cut back, 6 bases at V and 5 bases at J, with 19 bases in the middle. The chain's CDR3 is CASRDGGVGETEAFF. The DNA for the CDR3 is TGTGCCAGCAGGGACGGGGGGGTCGGAGAAACTGAAGCTTTCTTT.

This chain joins TRBV7-3 and TRBJ2-1; 11 positions match TRBD2. The trim removed 4 bases at V and 5 bases at J, leaving 7 bases unmatched. The V gene's germline CDR1 is SGHTA and CDR2 FQGTGA. The CDR3 is made up of 16 amino acids. The CDR3 DNA sequence: TGTGCCAGCAGCTATCTAGCGGGGGGAAATAACAATGAGCAGTTCTTC. This encodes CASSYLAGGNNNEQFF.

The chain uses TRBV4-1 and TRBJ2-5; TRBD1 aligns across 9 bases. The DNA end favors TRBJ2-7, so the J call may be wrong. Germline-derived CDR1 and CDR2 are MGHRA and YSYEKL. The CDR3 is 14 residues long. The CDR3 region has the DNA TGCGCCAGCAGCCAAGGACAGGGGGTGTACGAGCAGTACTTC. It yields the protein CASSQGQGVYEQYF.